This T cell receptor beta chain was observed in a study of blood T cell repertoires in COVID-19 (dated by TCRdb to 2020 to 2022). In terms of the full investigation: Collaborator samples came from the United States, Italy and Spain and covered acute and convalescent phases of COVID-19. The prospective study material was composed of cDNA or gDNA derived from T cells, B-cell-depleted T cells, or PBMCs. Subjects who had been exposed to COVID-19, were actively infected with it, or had recovered from it provided the deeply sampled blood TCRbeta repertoires that made up the dataset. The repertoires were made available in a free public database intended to serve as a resource for research on the immune response to SARS-CoV-2. Samples were obtained from the ongoing ImmuneRACE study (first 160 participants) and from some 1,300 subjects provided by 6 global collaborators. Nearly every sample came with metadata listing a de-identified subject ID, COVID-19 status, age in years and sex. Where HLA class I and class II types were available, the types were taken from metadata supplied by the sample provider, not from assay-based typing.

CDR3 length: 13 amino acids, cysteine to phenylalanine. Only CDR3 DNA is held: 39 bases, read in frame from base 1. CDR1 and CDR2 are drawn from the germline V gene (reference sequence): LNHDA, SQIVND. The research as a whole found: Clinical and demographic metadata were provided uncurated, with the amount varying by source and participant.

The collaborating institutions used their own protocols to collect whole blood in K2EDTA tubes. For TCRbeta analysis, collaborators shipped samples as frozen whole blood, isolated PBMCs, or DNA extracted from either of those sample types. As concerns this clone: There is no known antigen for this receptor. Its ends do not fully match the called genes, so a read error is possible.

TCRbeta CDR3 regions were amplified from genomic DNA by means of the immunoSEQ Assay, a bias-controlled multiplex PCR. From the authors' description of their analysis: Within the assay, amplification of reference gene primers was used to estimate how many nucleated cells each sample contained. To quantify the absolute abundance of each unique TCRbeta CDR3 rearrangement, sequence reads were collapsed and filtered. For each sample, productive Simpson clonality was calculated as the square root of Simpson's diversity index over productive rearrangements. TCRdb limited this immuneACCESS table to in-frame rearrangements with V and J called. A share of clones is missing; checked studies link under half to unresolved V genes, and the rest is unexplained. D and trimming were read from the DNA, whereas the V and J calls and clone size are those reported in that table. This sample comprises around 210,000 clones, around 85% of them detected only once. The ten largest clones represent 0.78% of the sample.

The receptor's source is a woman in her 70s with acute or convalescent COVID-19. The rearrangement joined TRBV19 to TRBJ2-7; TRBD2 agrees with 7 junctional bases. Sequencing was done on a sample of peripheral blood. The nucleotides read TGTGCCAGTAGTATCAATAACCGGGAGGCAGCGACCTTC. Translation gives CASSINNREAATF.